This paragraph reports one T cell receptor (beta chain). Only in-frame clones appear in the TCRdb table, and some are missing; sequencing was by immunoSEQ multiplex PCR. The sample yields a few hundred thousand clones, 84% seen once. This sample was taken from a study of blood T cell repertoires in COVID-19. Cohorts were based on clinical histories the participants reported. The CDR3 length is 14 residues. J lost 4 bases, V lost 5 bases, and 8 bases had no gene match. Per the germline V gene, CDR1 is GTSNPN and CDR2 is SVGIG (reference sequence). The sample consisted of PBMCs or T cells enriched from blood (not recorded which). The TCR sequence derives from a woman in her forties who had recovered from COVID-19. The chain is built from TRBV30 and TRBJ1-1; 9 bases are shared with TRBD1. CDR3 sequence reads: CAWGRDREFTEAFF. CDR3 bases: TGTGCCTGGGGGAGGGACAGGGAGTTCACTGAAGCTTTCTTT.